The clone carrying this TCR beta chain has only a few counts. As processed by the authors: The assay estimated nucleated cells by amplifying reference gene primers. Only in-frame clones appear in the TCRdb table, and some are missing; sequencing was by immunoSEQ multiplex PCR. For V, J and clone size, that table is used; D and trimming come from the DNA. The sample contains some 97,000 clones, just over 90% of which appear only once. V lost 1 base, J lost 1 base, and 4 bases lay in between. Germline V gene sequence: CDR1 LGHNT, CDR2 FRNRAP. CDR3 length: 13 amino acids. The data belong to a study of blood T cell repertoires in COVID-19. About the study: COVID-19 samples from acute and convalescent phases originated in the United States, Italy and Spain. In each case, the material was cDNA or gDNA derived from T cells, B-cell-depleted T cells, or PBMCs.

This sequence originates from a man aged 45-65 years with active COVID-19. Sequenced sample: peripheral blood. This chain links TRBV12-5 with TRBJ1-1, with no clear D. CDR3 coding DNA: TGTGCTAGTGGTTTGGCAGGGAACACTGAAGCTTTCTTT. This gives the protein CASGLAGNTEAFF. Together with reference TRBV12-5 and TRBJ1-1, the CDR3 gives the full variable domain: DARVTQTPRHKVTEMGQEVTMRCQPILGHNTVFWYRQTMMQGLELLAYFRNRAPLDDSGMPKDRFSAEMPDATLATLKIQPSEPRDSAVYFCASGLAGNTEAFFGQGTRLTVV.